The clone carrying this T cell receptor (beta chain) was recorded a few times. Its target is not known. This record comes from a study of neoadjuvant anti-PD-1 for oral cavity cancer. Clones were read by immunoSEQ multiplex PCR, and TCRdb kept only the in-frame ones, dropping some. The repertoire holds about 9,600 clones, with about three fifths as singletons. Points from the study as a whole: Each response group had just a few patients in TCR analyses.

Sample time point: after neoadjuvant nivolumab, at surgical resection. The starting material was PBMCs, obtained after nivolumab (anti-PD-1) treatment. This TCR derives from a person aged 40-85 years with oral cavity squamous cell carcinoma.

CDR3 in amino acids: CASSFRHSNQPQHF. For the CDR3, the DNA is TGTGCCAGCAGTTTCCGACATTCCAATCAGCCCCAGCATTTT. V and J are TRBV27 and TRBJ1-5; D not resolved. The CDR3 contains 14 residues. Germline V gene data show CDR1 as MNHEY and CDR2 as SMNVEV (reference sequence). V lost 3 bases to trimming and J lost 3 bases, with 9 bases between them.